The 3 T cell receptor beta chains below were found in one sample sequenced in a study of cytomegalovirus exposure and HLA in healthy donors. Use of 60 Vbeta and 13 Jbeta primers characterized the PCR. Some clones are missing from TCRdb's copy, which holds only in-frame ones; the method was immunoSEQ multiplex PCR. The data hold tens of thousands of clones, with 78% observed a single time. Sequenced sample: PBMCs. The receptors derive from a man aged 40-55 years in good health and CMV-seronegative.

The chain is built from TRBV28 and TRBJ2-3; maybe TRBD1 (6 bases). V lost 4 bases to trimming and J lost 4 bases, with 21 bases between them. Germline lookup yields CDR1 MDHEN and CDR2 SYDVKM. CDR3 length equals 17 residues. The CDR3 nucleotides are TGTGCCAGCAGTTCCCCCCCTGGGGGCGTTATGTCAGATACGCAGTATTTT. Encoded protein: CASSSPPGGVMSDTQYF.

This clone was counted a few times. V usage is TRBV7-6 and J usage is TRBJ1-4, with D possibly TRBD1 on 6 matching bases. The CDR3 runs to 12 residues. Trimming pared 5 bases from V and 13 bases from J, leaving 14 bases between. The germline gives CDR1 SGHVS, CDR2 FNYEAQ. The CDR3 nucleotides read TGTGCCAGCAGCGACAGGTTGGAAGGACTGTTTTTT. Residues: CASSDRLEGLFF.

This chain links TRBV13 with TRBJ2-7; D is ambiguous. This CDR3 region has 13 residues. Germline CDR1 and CDR2: PRHDT and FYEKMQ (reference sequence). The V end was cut by 7 bases, the J end by 0 bases, with 10 bases between. CDR3: CASTIFSSYEQYF. In nucleotides, the CDR3 is TGTGCCAGCACCATCTTCAGCTCCTACGAGCAGTACTTC.